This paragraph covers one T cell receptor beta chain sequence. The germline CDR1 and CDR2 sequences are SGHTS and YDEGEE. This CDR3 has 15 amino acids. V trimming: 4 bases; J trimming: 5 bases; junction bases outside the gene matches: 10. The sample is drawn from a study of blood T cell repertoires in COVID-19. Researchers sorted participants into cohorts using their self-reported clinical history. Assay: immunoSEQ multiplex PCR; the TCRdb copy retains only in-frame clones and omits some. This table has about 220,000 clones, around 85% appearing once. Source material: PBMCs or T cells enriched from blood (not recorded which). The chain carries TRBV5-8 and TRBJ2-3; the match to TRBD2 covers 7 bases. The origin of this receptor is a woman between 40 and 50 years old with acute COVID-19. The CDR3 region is CASSPPSGVVDTQYF. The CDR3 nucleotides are TGTGCCAGCAGCCCTCCCAGCGGGGTAGTAGATACGCAGTATTTT.